This TCR beta chain appears in the sequencing data of a study of T cell changes during pregnancy in multiple sclerosis. Only in-frame clones appear in the TCRdb table, and some are missing; sequencing was by immunoSEQ multiplex PCR. This table holds about 88,000 clones, about 92% found once. This CDR3 spans 14 amino acids. The junction had 4 bases not matched to a gene; V was cut back by 1 base and J by 6 bases. Germline CDR1 SGHRS, CDR2 YFSETQ. The TCR originated in a female donor with multiple sclerosis, enrolled in a pregnancy study. The input for sequencing was peripheral blood, taken in the first trimester of pregnancy. V gene TRBV5-1 combines with J gene TRBJ1-5, with TRBD1 identical over 7 bases. CDR3 sequence reads: CASSLFTGAQPQHF. DNA of the CDR3: TGCGCCAGCAGCTTGTTTACAGGGGCTCAGCCCCAGCATTTT.